This T cell receptor (beta chain) was profiled in a study of blood T cell repertoires in COVID-19. At the level of the study: Nucleic acid was either cDNA or gDNA, and it came from T cells, B-cell-depleted T cells, or PBMCs.

Germline values: CDR1 KGHSH, CDR2 LQKENI. Trimming left V 0 bases short and J 5 bases short, with 4 bases between. This CDR3 is built from 12 residues. The data were produced by immunoSEQ multiplex PCR, yet TCRdb's version contains in-frame clones alone and is incomplete. Counted here are roughly 200,000 clones, about 80% occurring once; the ten biggest clones make up 4.4%. The V call is TRBV18, the J call TRBJ2-5, with D uncertain. The sequencing input was peripheral blood. The TCR originated in a man aged 45-65 years with active or convalescent COVID-19. The CDR3, as DNA: TGTGCCAGCTCACCACCGGGCGAGACCCAGTACTTC. The encoded protein is CASSPPGETQYF.